This T cell receptor (beta chain) was sequenced for a study of blood T cell repertoires in COVID-19. About the study: Samples of COVID-19 (acute and convalescent) were obtained from the United States, Italy and Spain. Nucleic acid was either cDNA or gDNA, and it came from T cells, B-cell-depleted T cells, or PBMCs.

Followed longitudinally, the Seattle patients had been enrolled during active infection. In the original analysis: Nucleated cell number was recorded as an estimate derived from reference gene primer amplification. The data were produced by immunoSEQ multiplex PCR, yet TCRdb's version contains in-frame clones alone and is incomplete. The V and J calls and the clone size are those of that table, but D and trimming were determined from the DNA. The table includes approximately 49,000 clones, roughly 79% detected once. Germline-derived CDR1 and CDR2 are SGDLS and YYNGEE. J lost 8 bases, V lost 4 bases, and 12 bases had no gene match. The CDR3 is 16 amino acids.

The material sequenced was peripheral blood. The TCR originated in a woman of 80 years or more with COVID-19, enrolled during active disease. The rearrangement links TRBV9 to TRBJ2-1, with 10 bases identical to TRBD2. The CDR3 is CASSSQTSGMMDEQFF. The CDR3 DNA follows: TGTGCCAGCAGCTCACAAACTAGCGGGATGATGGATGAGCAGTTCTTC.